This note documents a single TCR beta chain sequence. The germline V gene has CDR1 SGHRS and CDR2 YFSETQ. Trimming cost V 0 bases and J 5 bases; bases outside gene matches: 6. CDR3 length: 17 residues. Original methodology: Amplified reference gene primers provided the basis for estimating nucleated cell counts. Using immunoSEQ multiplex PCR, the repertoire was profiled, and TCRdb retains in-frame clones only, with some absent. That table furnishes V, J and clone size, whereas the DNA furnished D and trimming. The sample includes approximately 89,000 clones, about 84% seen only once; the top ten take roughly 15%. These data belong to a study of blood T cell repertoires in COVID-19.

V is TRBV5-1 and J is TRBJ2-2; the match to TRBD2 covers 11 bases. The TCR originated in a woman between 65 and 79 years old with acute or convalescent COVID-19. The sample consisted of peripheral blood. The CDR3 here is CASSLGLAGGRTGELFF. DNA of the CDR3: TGCGCCAGCAGCTTGGGGCTAGCGGGAGGTCGGACCGGGGAGCTGTTTTTT. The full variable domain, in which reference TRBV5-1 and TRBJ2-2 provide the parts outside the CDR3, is KAGVTQTPRYLIKTRGQQVTLSCSPISGHRSVSWYQQTPGQGLQFLFEYFSETQRNKGNFPGRFSGRQFSNSRSEMNVSTLELGDSALYLCASSLGLAGGRTGELFFGEGSRLTVL.